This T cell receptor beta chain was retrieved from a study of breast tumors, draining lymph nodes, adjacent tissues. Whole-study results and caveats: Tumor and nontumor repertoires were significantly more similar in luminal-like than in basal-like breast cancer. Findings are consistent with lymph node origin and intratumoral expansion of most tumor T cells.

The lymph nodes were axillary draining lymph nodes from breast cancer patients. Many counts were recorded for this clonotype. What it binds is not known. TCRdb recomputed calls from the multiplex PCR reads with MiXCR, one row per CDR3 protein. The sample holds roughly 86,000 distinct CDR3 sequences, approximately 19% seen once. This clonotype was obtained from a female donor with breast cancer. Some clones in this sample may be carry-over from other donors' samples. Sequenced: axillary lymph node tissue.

CDR3 region: CATSSGQAREQYF. CDR3 DNA: TGTGCCACCAGCAGTGGGCAGGCCAGGGAGCAGTACTTC. The chain links TRBV15 to TRBJ2-7; no definite D call. Germline V CDR1 and CDR2: LNHNV, YYDKDF (reference sequence). There are 13 residues in the CDR3. V lost 3 bases to trimming and J lost 7 bases, with 13 bases between them.